A selection of T cell receptor beta chains follows, all from one sample in a study of Graves' ophthalmopathy and Graves' hyperthyroidism. TCRdb re-derived calls from the multiplex PCR reads in MiXCR, one entry per CDR3 protein. This table has 650,000 to 800,000 distinct CDR3 sequences, about 38% appearing once. Material: peripheral blood. All receptors derive from an adult man with Graves' ophthalmopathy. Both conserved end residues are part of each CDR3. Each record gives: clone size, J gene, V gene, D gene, CDR3 DNA, CDR3 protein. A D gene is named only where the DNA matches it firmly. Size is stated for part of the rows, as once, few or many counts, or as a class when the clone is expanded.

>-|TRBJ1-2|TRBV10-3|-
TGTGCCATCAGTGAGTCGTGGGGGGCAGGGACGGGAGGAGGCTACACCTTC
CAISESWGAGTGGGYTF
>-|TRBJ2-5|TRBV10-3|-
TGTGCCATCAGTGAGGGGGGGACTCGTGAGACCCAGTACTTC
CAISEGGTRETQYF
>-|TRBJ1-2|TRBV5-6|-
TGTGCCGGCAGCTTGGGCACCGTCAGTCGGGACATAGGAGATGGCTACACCTTC
CAGSLGTVSRDIGDGYTF
>once|TRBJ1-1|TRBV7-9|-
TGTGCCAGCAGCCGCCCCGGGGTCGGACCGAACACTGAAGCTTTCTTT
CASSRPGVGPNTEAFF
>-|TRBJ1-1|TRBV5-1|TRBD1
TGCGCCAGCAGCCTAATACAGGGGGGGTATAACACTGAAGCTTTCTTT
CASSLIQGGYNTEAFF
>many|TRBJ2-7|TRBV5-5|-
TGTGCCAGCAGCTTAATCAGCGAGCAGTACTTC
CASSLISEQYF
>many|TRBJ1-2|TRBV14|-
TGTGCCAGCAGCCCCCCGCCAGCCTTAACTATGGGCTACACCTTC
CASSPPPALTMGYTF
>-|TRBJ2-1|TRBV7-9|-
TGTGCCAGCAGCTTGACGGGGTACAATGAGCAGTTCTTC
CASSLTGYNEQFF
>-|TRBJ1-2|TRBV15|-
TGTGCCACCAGCAGAGATCGAGGGGTTCGTGGCTACACCTTC
CATSRDRGVRGYTF
>many|TRBJ1-2|TRBV25-1|-
TGTGCCAGCAGTGGGCCCTATGGCTACACCTTC
CASSGPYGYTF
>many|TRBJ2-5|TRBV29-1|-
TGCAGCGTGGAAAGACAGACTCAAGAGACCCAGTACTTC
CSVERQTQETQYF
>-|TRBJ2-7|TRBV6-6|TRBD2
TGTGCCAGCAGTTCGCGCGGGAGAGGCGACGAGCAGTACTTC
CASSSRGRGDEQYF
>many|TRBJ1-3|TRBV11-2|-
TGTGCCAGCAGCTTGGATACGGGAAACACCATATATTTT
CASSLDTGNTIYF
>once|TRBJ1-3|TRBV10-3|-
TGTGCCATCAGTTGGGACAAGGTTGGAAACACCATATATTTT
CAISWDKVGNTIYF
>few|TRBJ1-2|TRBV12-3/TRBV12-4|TRBD1
TGTGCCAGCAGTTCTTTCCCTGGGGCAGGGGGGAGCTACACCTTC
CASSSFPGAGGSYTF
>few|TRBJ2-5|TRBV10-3|-
TGTGCCAGCAGTGAAGAGGGTGCGGGGTCAAAGACCCAGTACTTC
CASSEEGAGSKTQYF
>many|TRBJ2-6|TRBV12-3/TRBV12-4|-
TGTGCCAGCACCCCTAGGGTCCAACCTGGGGCCAACGTCCTGACTTTC
CASTPRVQPGANVLTF
>few|TRBJ2-3|TRBV20-1|TRBD2
TGCAGTGCTAGAGATCTAGCGGGAAGCACAGATACGCAGTATTTT
CSARDLAGSTDTQYF
>-|TRBJ2-5|TRBV25-1|TRBD1
TGTGCCAGCACGATCGACAGGGGGGGACAAGAGACCCAGTACTTC
CASTIDRGGQETQYF
>many|TRBJ1-5|TRBV20-1|-
TGCAGTGCTCGGGGGGGGACGGGTCAGCCCCAGCATTTT
CSARGGTGQPQHF
>many|TRBJ2-7|TRBV20-1|-
TGCAGTGCTAGAGGAGGACCTACGAGCTCCTACGAGCAGTACTTC
CSARGGPTSSYEQYF
>-|TRBJ1-2|TRBV7-9|TRBD1
TGTGCCAGCAGCACCACAGGGGGCGGGGGTAACTATGGCTACACCTTC
CASSTTGGGGNYGYTF
>many|TRBJ1-1|TRBV5-1|-
TGCGCCAGCAGCTTGGATGAACAGCTGAACACTGAAGCTTTCTTT
CASSLDEQLNTEAFF
>-|TRBJ1-2|TRBV7-9|-
TGTGCCAGCAGCGTTGATCGTGGACTCTATGGCTACACCTTC
CASSVDRGLYGYTF
>many|TRBJ2-7|TRBV24-1|-
TGTGCCACCAGGGAGGGGACTCAGTCCTACGAGCAGTACTTC
CATREGTQSYEQYF
>many|TRBJ2-5|TRBV4-1|-
TGCGCCAGCAGCCATCGAGGGGGAGCGGAGACCCAGTACTTC
CASSHRGGAETQYF
>-|TRBJ2-2|TRBV9|-
TGTGCCAGCTCACCCACGGGACGGAGTACCGGGGAGCTGTTTTTT
CASSPTGRSTGELFF
>-|TRBJ2-3|TRBV24-1|TRBD1
TGTGCCATTGCGACAGGGGGCGCAGATACGCAGTATTTT
CAIATGGADTQYF
>-|TRBJ1-1|TRBV10-3|TRBD1
TGTGCCATCAGTCCGGTAGGGGGCGGCGCTGAAGCTTTCTTT
CAISPVGGGAEAFF
>-|TRBJ2-7|TRBV13|-
TGTGCCAGCAGCCTAGCACCTTTCTACGAGCAGTACTTC
CASSLAPFYEQYF
>-|TRBJ1-1|TRBV25-1|-
TGTGCCAGCAGTGCTAGAGATTGGGGGAGGCACACTGAAGCTTTCTTT
CASSARDWGRHTEAFF